The entry below gives a single TCR beta chain sequence along with its context. The record originates from a study of identical twins. V was pared by 5 bases and J by 2 bases, with 16 bases between. From germline, CDR1 is MDHEN and CDR2 SYDVKM. This CDR3 region has 16 residues. MiXCR was run by TCRdb on the 5' RACE reads, yielding one entry per CDR3 protein. The profile shows approximately 630,000 distinct CDR3 sequences, roughly 6.6% of them singletons. In addition, the sample was reused for a study of yellow fever vaccine responses in identical twins.

The V and J genes are TRBV28 and TRBJ1-5; TRBD1 is a possible D gene (6 bases). The sequence was obtained from a woman younger than 30 in good health. Material for sequencing was PBMCs. CDR3 in DNA: TGTGCCAGCAGTAGGAGGGGGTGGTTTGGCAATCAGCCCCAGCATTTT. Translating it yields CASSRRGWFGNQPQHF. Full variable domain (missing parts from reference TRBV28 and TRBJ1-5): DVKVTQSSRYLVKRTGEKVFLECVQDMDHENMFWYRQDPGLGLRLIYFSYDVKMKEKGDIPEGYSVSREKKERFSLILESASTNQTSMYLCASSRRGWFGNQPQHFGDGTRLSIL.